One T cell receptor (beta chain) is described in this entry. Its cognate antigen is unknown. The sample holds other DNA sequences that translate to the same CDR3. The treatment: oral pan-JAK inhibitor, 5-10 mg twice daily. In each case, RNA was isolated and then reverse transcribed into cDNA as the sequencing template. Profiling relied on immunoSEQ multiplex PCR, and the TCRdb table lists in-frame clones only, not all of them. The sample includes approximately 170,000 clones, around 59% seen only once; the top ten take more than 13%. The sample comes from a study of CD8+ T cells in alopecia areata. Study-wide background: The authors scored treated patients' severity by affected scalp percentage.

Germline CDR1 is SEHNR and CDR2 is FQNEAQ (reference sequence). The CDR3 loop spans 12 amino acids. Deletions cut 5 bases from V and 5 bases from J, with 9 bases between. Study findings and constraints: More clonal than normal scalp was lesional scalp, particularly alopecia totalis/universalis.

The sequence came from a human donor with alopecia areata. This chain links TRBV7-9 with TRBJ1-1; tentative D call: TRBD1 (5 bases). The sample in question was CD4+ T cells sorted from blood, obtained at week 24, from a patient treated with tofacitinib. The CDR3 nucleotides read TGTGCCAGCAGCCCGCGGGGGACTGAAGCTTTCTTT. Translated, it gives CASSPRGTEAFF. Full variable domain (missing parts from reference TRBV7-9 and TRBJ1-1): DTGVSQNPRHKITKRGQNVTFRCDPISEHNRLYWYRQTLGQGPEFLTYFQNEAQLEKSRLLSDRFSAERPKGSFSTLEIQRTEQGDSAMYLCASSPRGTEAFFGQGTRLTVV.